Below, one T cell receptor beta chain is given with its context. The data were obtained in a study of monozygotic twins with cystic fibrosis. The germline V gene encodes CDR1 MDHEN and CDR2 SYDVKM. The J segment lost 5 bases and the V segment lost 3 bases, leaving 6 bases of the junction unmatched. The CDR3 runs to 14 residues. Measured with immunoSEQ multiplex PCR; TCRdb has only the in-frame clones, and not every one. The top ten clones hold approximately 0.8% of a sample with 30,000 or so clones, roughly 66% of them seen once. The V and J genes are TRBV28 and TRBJ2-7; 8 bases are shared with TRBD1. Sequencing input: blood. The sequence was collected from a girl between 10 and 17 years old with cystic fibrosis. The CDR3 DNA reads TGTGCCAGCAGTTTTAACGGACAGGGAAACGAGCAGTACTTC. Encoded protein: CASSFNGQGNEQYF. Full variable domain (rest looked up from reference TRBV28 and TRBJ2-7): DVKVTQSSRYLVKRTGEKVFLECVQDMDHENMFWYRQDPGLGLRLIYFSYDVKMKEKGDIPEGYSVSREKKERFSLILESASTNQTSMYLCASSFNGQGNEQYFGPGTRLTVT.